The 32 T cell receptor beta chains given below trace back to one sample, sequenced in a study of T cell responses to AZD1222 COVID-19 vaccine. Sequenced by immunoSEQ multiplex PCR; TCRdb stores in-frame clones only, minus some. Among 130,000 or so clones, about 90% were seen once, and the ten largest hold around 6.9%. The specimen comprised peripheral blood, sampled 28 days after the second dose of the MenACWY control vaccine. These receptors were obtained from an adult who received the MenACWY meningococcal vaccine as a control.

V gene TRBV6-5 combines with J gene TRBJ2-7; 9 bases agree with TRBD1. The germline V gene encodes CDR1 MNHEY and CDR2 SVGAGI. The junction had 5 bases not matched to a gene; V was cut back by 6 bases and J by 2 bases. CDR3 size: 14 residues. The CDR3 protein is CASSQRQGAYEQYF. The CDR3 coding sequence is TGTGCCAGCAGCCAAAGACAGGGGGCCTACGAGCAGTACTTC.

This chain connects TRBV7-2 to TRBJ1-6; no firm D call. Germline lookup yields CDR1 SGHTA and CDR2 FQGNSA. The CDR3 spans 12 residues. With 4 bases removed from V and 9 bases from J, the gap between germline ends came to 7 bases. CDR3 coding DNA: TGTGCCAGCAGCTCATTGGGTTCACCCCTCCACTTT. Its translation is CASSSLGSPLHF.

The V and J genes are TRBV9 and TRBJ1-2; D is unresolved. Germline V gene lookup returns CDR1 SGDLS and CDR2 YYNGEE. The V gene lost 1 base and the J gene lost 7 bases, with 14 bases spanning the gap. The CDR3 spans 14 residues. CDR3: CASSVLAVAAGYTF. The CDR3 DNA is TGTGCCAGCAGCGTATTAGCGGTCGCCGCTGGCTACACCTTC. Filled out from reference TRBV9 and TRBJ1-2, the complete variable domain reads DSGVTQTPKHLITATGQRVTLRCSPRSGDLSVYWYQQSLDQGLQFLIQYYNGEERAKGNILERFSAQQFPDLHSELNLSSLELGDSALYFCASSVLAVAAGYTFGSGTRLTVV.

The rearrangement uses TRBV29-1 and TRBJ1-2; unclear D gene. Germline V gives CDR1 SQVTM, CDR2 ANQGSEA. Trimming cost V 3 bases and J 8 bases, with 16 bases left between them. There are 13 residues in the CDR3. This CDR3 is CSVDYPQPRGYTF. DNA for the CDR3: TGCAGCGTTGACTATCCTCAGCCCAGGGGCTACACCTTC.

This clone has a single count. The chain links TRBV11-2 to TRBJ1-4; 9 nucleotides agree with TRBD1. CDR1 is SGHAT and CDR2 is FQNNGV in the germline V gene. The ends lost 1 base at V and 6 bases at J; junction bases unmatched: 0. This CDR3 has 14 amino acids. The CDR3 region is CASSLGTGDEKLFF. The CDR3 coding sequence is TGTGCCAGCAGCTTAGGGACAGGGGATGAAAAACTGTTTTTT.

Comments on this clone: This sample includes further DNA sequences coding for the same CDR3. The chain carries TRBV11-2 and TRBJ2-5; D might be TRBD2 (5 bases). Germline CDR1 SGHAT, CDR2 FQNNGV. The ends were cut back, 1 base at V and 3 bases at J, with 6 bases in the middle. The CDR3 totals 13 residues. The CDR3 sequence: CASSLGEKETQYF. CDR3 bases: TGTGCCAGCAGCTTAGGGGAGAAAGAGACCCAGTACTTC.

The V call is TRBV28, the J call TRBJ1-1, with unresolved D. Germline V gene lookup returns CDR1 MDHEN and CDR2 SYDVKM. CDR3 length: 12 residues. The germline V and J ends were trimmed by 8 bases and 8 bases, with 15 bases remaining between them. Here the CDR3 reads CASCRLGYEAFF. The CDR3 nucleotides are TGTGCCAGCTGCCGTCTAGGGTACGAAGCTTTCTTT.

The V gene is TRBV5-1, the J gene TRBJ1-6; 8 nucleotides line up with TRBD1. This CDR3 is built from 16 residues. From germline, CDR1 is SGHRS and CDR2 YFSETQ. V lost 1 base and J lost 10; bases outside the gene matches: 10. The CDR3 DNA reads TGCGCCAGCAGCTTGCGTTCGACAGGGGAACGGTCACCCCTCCACTTT. The encoded protein is CASSLRSTGERSPLHF.

The chain recombines TRBV15 with TRBJ2-5; 10 bases agree with TRBD1. V gave up 2 bases and J gave up 4 bases; unmatched junction bases: 7. The germline V gene has CDR1 LNHNV and CDR2 YYDKDF (reference sequence). The CDR3 runs 16 residues. CDR3 in amino acids: CATSRNRQGAGETQYF. The CDR3 DNA reads TGTGCCACCAGCAGAAATAGACAGGGGGCTGGAGAGACCCAGTACTTC.

The chain is built from TRBV10-3 and TRBJ1-5; D is possibly TRBD1 (5 bases). The CDR3 runs to 15 residues. V shed 8 bases and J shed 0 bases, with 14 bases lying between them. CDR1 is ENHRY and CDR2 is SYGVKD in the germline V gene. The CDR3 protein is CAIGTGANSNQPQHF. The CDR3 nucleotides are TGTGCCATCGGAACAGGAGCCAATAGCAATCAGCCCCAGCATTTT.

This chain connects TRBV12-3 or TRBV12-4 to TRBJ2-5; D remains unclear. Between the trimmed V and J ends, which lost 6 bases and 1 base, there was a span of 6 bases. The CDR3 runs 12 residues. Written as DNA, the CDR3 is TGTGCCAGCAGGTACGGCCAAGAGACCCAGTACTTC. Protein: CASRYGQETQYF.

The rearrangement uses TRBV11-2 and TRBJ2-7, with D possibly matching TRBD1 (5 bases). CDR1 SGHAT and CDR2 FQNNGV come from the germline V gene. The CDR3 is 15 amino acids. With 2 bases removed from V and 6 bases from J, the gap between germline ends came to 17 bases. This CDR3 reads CASSLIPTRGSEQYF. In DNA form, the CDR3 reads TGTGCCAGCAGCTTAATTCCCACAAGGGGCTCCGAGCAGTACTTC.

V gene TRBV7-2 combines with J gene TRBJ2-2; 11 bases fit TRBD2. CDR1 SGHTA and CDR2 FQGNSA come from the germline V gene. The CDR3 is made up of 15 amino acids. The junction had 2 bases not matched to a gene; V was cut back by 1 base and J by 7 bases. CDR3 protein: CASSLGLAGIGELFF. The CDR3 DNA reads TGTGCCAGCAGCTTAGGACTAGCGGGAATCGGGGAGCTGTTTTTT. The variable domain in full, with the rest retrieved from reference TRBV7-2 and TRBJ2-2, is GAGVSQSPSNKVTEKGKDVELRCDPISGHTALYWYRQSLGQGLEFLIYFQGNSAPDKSGLPSDRFSAERTGGSVSTLTIQRTQQEDSAVYLCASSLGLAGIGELFFGEGSRLTVL.

This rearrangement joins TRBV28 to TRBJ2-1, with 9 bases lining up with TRBD2. The CDR3 totals 15 residues. The germline V gene has CDR1 MDHEN and CDR2 SYDVKM. The V segment lost 3 bases and the J segment 9 bases; nucleotides outside the gene matches: 9. The CDR3 nucleotides are TGTGCCAGCAGTTTCGCGCGGGAGGGCCCCCCTGAGCAGTTCTTC. This codes for CASSFAREGPPEQFF.

The rearrangement joins TRBV11-2 to TRBJ2-5; D is perhaps TRBD2 (5 bases). This CDR3 contains 16 residues. CDR1 and CDR2 from the germline V gene are SGHAT and FQNNGV. V lost 0 bases, J lost 5 bases, and 16 bases lay in between. The chain's CDR3 is CASSLDWGVMGETQYF. CDR3 in DNA: TGTGCCAGCAGCTTAGATTGGGGAGTTATGGGCGAGACCCAGTACTTC. The full variable domain, its missing parts supplied by reference TRBV11-2 and TRBJ2-5, is EAGVAQSPRYKIIEKRQSVAFWCNPISGHATLYWYQQILGQGPKLLIQFQNNGVVDDSQLPKDRFSAERLKGVDSTLKIQPAKLEDSAVYLCASSLDWGVMGETQYFGPGTRLLVL.

The genes are TRBV6-2 or TRBV6-3 and TRBJ2-7; 9 bases are a match to TRBD1. The V and J ends lost 6 bases and 4 bases, in that order; junction bases with no gene match: 10. The CDR3 contains 15 residues. The germline V gene has CDR1 MNHEY and CDR2 SVGEGT. Here the CDR3 reads CASSRGTGWSYEQYF. The DNA for the CDR3 is TGTGCCAGCAGCCGGGGGACAGGGTGGTCATACGAGCAGTACTTC.

The rearrangement uses TRBV6-6 and TRBJ2-7; TRBD2 might be the D (6 bases). V was pared by 6 bases and J by 0 bases, with 18 bases between. This CDR3 is built from 16 residues. Germline CDR1 and CDR2: MNHNY and SVGAGI (reference sequence). The CDR3 loop is CASRPSGPRSSYEQYF. CDR3 DNA: TGTGCCAGCAGACCGAGCGGGCCGCGGAGCTCCTACGAGCAGTACTTC.

This clone occurred once. The genes are TRBV29-1 and TRBJ1-1; weak D call: TRBD1 (5 bases). V was trimmed by 7 bases and J by 3 bases, leaving 9 bases between them. The V gene's germline CDR1 is SQVTM and CDR2 ANQGSEA. The CDR3 is made up of 11 amino acids. The CDR3 loop is CSAGGDTEAFF. The CDR3 DNA sequence: TGCAGCGCCGGAGGGGACACTGAAGCTTTCTTT.

The chain joins TRBV28 to TRBJ1-2; D perhaps matches TRBD1 (6 bases). V lost 1 base to trimming and J lost 7 bases, with 10 bases between them. The CDR3 is 13 amino acids. CDR1 and CDR2 (germline): MDHEN, SYDVKM. The CDR3 DNA reads as TGTGCCAGCAGTTTATCAAGGGGGTTTGGCTACACCTTC. Protein: CASSLSRGFGYTF.

The chain couples TRBV29-1 to TRBJ2-1; D possibly corresponds to TRBD2 (6 bases). This CDR3 region has 15 residues. Trimming cost V 5 bases and J 0 bases, with 14 bases left between them. Germline V lookup: CDR1 SQVTM, CDR2 ANQGSEA. The CDR3 DNA follows: TGCAGCGTTCCGGAGGGCAGCAGCTCCTACAATGAGCAGTTCTTC. The encoded protein is CSVPEGSSSYNEQFF.

CDR3 sequence reads: CASSQDSGNTIYF. As DNA, the CDR3 is TGTGCCAGCAGCCAGGACTCTGGAAACACCATATATTTT. The chain links TRBV12-3 or TRBV12-4 to TRBJ1-3; no reliable D call. The CDR3 covers 13 residues. V shed 6 bases and J shed 0 bases, with 6 bases lying between them.

The CDR3: CASSSGGEADTQYF. The CDR3 DNA reads TGCGCCAGCAGTTCTGGGGGCGAGGCAGATACGCAGTATTTT. The rearrangement joins TRBV5-1 to TRBJ2-3; a weak D match, TRBD1 (6 bases). V lost 5 bases and J lost 4, with 14 bases in between. The CDR3 spans 14 residues. Germline V lookup: CDR1 SGHRS, CDR2 YFSETQ. Full variable domain (missing parts from reference TRBV5-1 and TRBJ2-3): KAGVTQTPRYLIKTRGQQVTLSCSPISGHRSVSWYQQTPGQGLQFLFEYFSETQRNKGNFPGRFSGRQFSNSRSEMNVSTLELGDSALYLCASSSGGEADTQYFGPGTRLTVL.

The chain recombines TRBV5-1 with TRBJ2-2, with D possibly matching TRBD2 (6 bases). The V gene's germline CDR1 is SGHRS and CDR2 YFSETQ. There are 15 residues in the CDR3. The V gene lost 0 bases and the J gene lost 5 bases, with 11 bases spanning the gap. DNA of the CDR3: TGCGCCAGCAGCTTGGTGGGGGGTGCGACCGGGGAGCTGTTTTTT. Translated: CASSLVGGATGELFF.

The gene calls are TRBV11-3 and TRBJ2-7, with D hard to call. The CDR3 consists of 11 residues. With 6 bases removed from V and 6 bases from J, the gap between germline ends came to 9 bases. The germline V gene has CDR1 SGHNT and CDR2 YENEEA. The DNA of the CDR3 is TGTGCCAGCAGAGCAGATGGCGAGCAGTACTTC. Protein product: CASRADGEQYF.

This clone has only a few counts. This sequence joins TRBV4-1 and TRBJ1-1; D possibly corresponds to TRBD1 (6 bases). In germline, CDR1 is MGHRA, CDR2 YSYEKL. The CDR3 spans 15 residues. Trimming removed 3 bases from V and 3 bases from J, with 14 bases in between. CDR3 region: CASSHPGGRDTEAFF. The CDR3 nucleotides read TGCGCCAGCAGCCATCCGGGGGGGCGAGACACTGAAGCTTTCTTT.

The rearrangement links TRBV7-3 to TRBJ2-1; tentative D call: TRBD2 (6 bases). Germline CDR1 is SGHTA and CDR2 is FQGTGA. The CDR3 runs 19 residues. Trimming removed 2 bases at V and 0 bases at J, with 20 bases between. In DNA, the CDR3 is TGTGCCAGCAGCTTACCGCCGCCGGGGCGGGGCCCCTCCTACAATGAGCAGTTCTTC. The encoded protein is CASSLPPPGRGPSYNEQFF.

The rearrangement joins TRBV19 to TRBJ1-5; D call uncertain. CDR3 length: 14 residues. V lost 5 bases, J lost 2 bases, and 10 bases lay in between. Germline CDR1 reads LNHDA; CDR2 reads SQIVND (reference sequence). CDR3 sequence (DNA): TGTGCCAGTAGTCCCCTCAGAGGCAATCAGCCCCAGCATTTT. Translated, it gives CASSPLRGNQPQHF.

Written as DNA, the CDR3 is TGTGCCATCAGTGAGTGGCCTAGCGGGAACTTCATATCCTACGAGCAGTACTTC. It codes for CAISEWPSGNFISYEQYF. This rearrangement joins TRBV10-3 to TRBJ2-7; 9 bases fit TRBD2. V was pared by 1 base and J by 1 base, with 11 bases of the junction left unmatched. The CDR3 consists of 18 residues. Germline V CDR1 and CDR2: ENHRY, SYGVKD.

This chain uses TRBV20-1 with TRBJ2-7; D is unresolved. This CDR3 contains 14 residues. Germline V gene sequence: CDR1 DFQATT, CDR2 SNEGSKA (reference sequence). V lost 3 bases, J lost 4 bases, and 16 bases lay in between. As DNA, the CDR3 is TGCAGTGCTAGTCCGCGCCCCCCCATTTACGAGCAGTACTTC. Protein product: CSASPRPPIYEQYF.

In this sample, this clone turned up once. The V gene is TRBV3-1 (or the pseudogene TRBV3-2), the J gene TRBJ2-7, with a weak D call TRBD1 (7 bases). CDR3 length: 16 residues. Germline V gene sequence: CDR1 LGHDT, CDR2 YNNKEL (reference sequence). Trimming took 4 bases from V and 5 from J, leaving 21 bases between them. The CDR3, as DNA: TGTGCCAGCAGCCGAAAACGGGCAGGGGGGCCCCACGAGCAGTACTTC. It is translated as CASSRKRAGGPHEQYF.

The genes are TRBV3-1 (or the pseudogene TRBV3-2) and TRBJ1-1; unclear D gene. The germline CDR1 and CDR2 sequences are LGHDT and YNNKEL (reference sequence). This CDR3 has 12 amino acids. The V end lost 0 bases, the J end lost 8 bases, and 7 bases lay between the germline ends. The DNA of the CDR3 is TGTGCCAGCAGCCAAGATACGGAAGAAGCTTTCTTT. This sequence encodes CASSQDTEEAFF.

The rearrangement joins TRBV5-1 to TRBJ1-1; a possible D gene is TRBD1 (5 bases). V was cut by 4 bases and J by 3 bases, with 16 bases left in between. There are 15 residues in the CDR3. Germline V gene sequence: CDR1 SGHRS, CDR2 YFSETQ. CDR3 DNA: TGCGCCAGCAGCGAGCGACGGACGGGGGACACTGAAGCTTTCTTT. Amino acid sequence: CASSERRTGDTEAFF.